The source of this T cell receptor (beta chain) is a study of blood T cells in healthy people across ages. The germline CDR1 and CDR2 sequences are MNHEY and SMNVEV (reference sequence). CDR3 size: 16 residues. Trimming took 7 bases from V and 2 from J; bases not matched to a gene: 9. Findings of the study overall: Any changes in expanded clonotypes were possibly confounded, as donor CMV status remained unknown. TCR beta diversity tracked closely with naive T cell percentage.

A sample-barcoded 5' primer and a J-beta primer mix were used in a second PCR of roughly 6 to 11 cycles. TCRdb analysed the 5' RACE reads with MiXCR anew, one entry per CDR3 protein. The top ten hold 51% of the sample, which has a few hundred thousand distinct CDR3 sequences, roughly half seen once. Whenever a sample was processed, at least 6 million PBMCs were isolated. Worth noting for this clonotype: Antigen unknown.

The source material was blood. The V gene is TRBV27, the J gene TRBJ2-3; TRBD2 aligns across 10 bases. The source is a man in his sixties in good health. The CDR3 DNA sequence: TGTGCCAGCACTCCTGACGGACTAGCGGACACAGATACGCAGTATTTT. Its translation: CASTPDGLADTDTQYF.